What follows describes a single TCR beta chain. Its antigen is not known. The entry originates in a study of monozygotic twins with inflammatory bowel disease. Each of the TCR libraries took roughly 3,400 ng of total RNA. Addition of UMIs with a 6-nucleotide sample barcode was achieved by template switching. TCRdb processed the 5' RACE reads again and assigns one entry to each CDR3 protein, with no DNA. This table lists 330,000 or so distinct CDR3 sequences. Study observations and caveats: The co-twins with IBD showed lower TCRbeta diversity (inverse Simpson) than their healthy siblings.

This CDR3 has 16 residues. The germline V gene encodes CDR1 SGHRS and CDR2 YFSETQ. This TCR came from a human donor with ulcerative colitis or Crohn's disease, or a healthy co-twin of an affected twin (not recorded which). Sequencing used blood. The V gene is TRBV5-1, the J gene TRBJ2-5; the TRBD1 assignment by TCRdb is unverifiable without DNA. CDR3 loop: CASSWRRGKGKETQYF.